This passage covers 7 T cell receptor beta chains from one sample sequenced in a study of beta chain features in type 1 diabetes. All of the isolated RNA was reverse transcribed, so expressed TCRB transcripts were sequenced. Data came from immunoSEQ multiplex PCR; TCRdb stores just in-frame clones and leaves some out. Of over 700,000 clones in the sample, 15% to 20% are singletons; the top ten hold 0.02% to 0.025%. The specimen was naive CD4+ T cells from blood. These receptors all stem from a woman in her late teens or twenties in good health.

This clone was detected a few times. Other DNA sequences within the sample encode an identical CDR3. The chain joins TRBV6-5 to TRBJ2-7; 9 nucleotides agree with TRBD1. The CDR3 totals 15 residues. Germline loops: CDR1 MNHEY, CDR2 SVGAGI. V dropped 0 bases and J dropped 1; count of bases not matched to a gene: 1. The CDR3 coding sequence is TGTGCCAGCAGTTACTCCGGGACAGGGTCCTACGAGCAGTACTTC. This sequence encodes CASSYSGTGSYEQYF.

This clone has a count of ten or more. The same CDR3 also results from other DNA sequences found in this sample. The J gene is TRBJ2-5, the V gene TRBV7-2, with no clear D. Trimming removed 3 bases at V and 1 base at J, with 0 bases between. Germline V gene sequence: CDR1 SGHTA, CDR2 FQGNSA. The CDR3 runs 11 residues. CDR3 region: CASSFQETQYF. The CDR3 DNA follows: TGTGCCAGCAGCTTCCAAGAGACCCAGTACTTC.

The chain is built from TRBV5-1 and TRBJ2-2; D ambiguous. Trimming pared 5 bases from V and 1 base from J, leaving 3 bases between. CDR1 is SGHRS, CDR2 YFSETQ, per germline. The CDR3 is 12 amino acids. For the CDR3, the DNA is TGCGCCAGCAGTCAGAACACCGGGGAGCTGTTTTTT. It is translated as CASSQNTGELFF. Full variable domain (outside the CDR3, taken from reference TRBV5-1 and TRBJ2-2): KAGVTQTPRYLIKTRGQQVTLSCSPISGHRSVSWYQQTPGQGLQFLFEYFSETQRNKGNFPGRFSGRQFSNSRSEMNVSTLELGDSALYLCASSQNTGELFFGEGSRLTVL.

The chain employs TRBV2 and TRBJ2-4; the D gene is possibly TRBD1 (6 bases). V gave up 8 bases and J gave up 5 bases, with 25 bases separating them. This CDR3 spans 17 amino acids. CDR1 SNHLY and CDR2 FYNNEI come from the germline V gene. As DNA, the CDR3 is TGTGCCAGCTCGACTTCCAGGGGCCCTACTAGACAAAACATTCAGTACTTC. Translated: CASSTSRGPTRQNIQYF. The entire variable domain, with the rest obtained from reference TRBV2 and TRBJ2-4, is as follows: EPEVTQTPSHQVTQMGQEVILRCVPISNHLYFYWYRQILGQKVEFLVSFYNNEISEKSEIFDDQFSVERPDGSNFTLKIRSTKLEDSAMYFCASSTSRGPTRQNIQYFGAGTRLSVL.

The table lists this clone with a few counts. This chain connects TRBV29-1 to TRBJ2-1; no clear D gene. The V end was cut by 4 bases, the J end by 4 bases, with 11 bases between. This CDR3 is built from 13 residues. The germline V gene has CDR1 SQVTM and CDR2 ANQGSEA. CDR3 in DNA: TGCAGCGTTGGTGGGATAACATACAATGAGCAGTTCTTC. As protein: CSVGGITYNEQFF.

The chain has TRBV11-1 and TRBJ2-7; 9 nucleotides agree with TRBD2. The V segment lost 5 bases and the J segment 3 bases; nucleotides outside the gene matches: 5. CDR3 length: 14 residues. The germline gives CDR1 SGHAT, CDR2 FQDESV (reference sequence). CDR3 sequence reads: CASSRSGRGYEQYF. CDR3 nucleotides: TGTGCCAGCAGCCGTAGCGGGAGAGGCTACGAGCAGTACTTC.

Worth noting for this clone: Within the sample, other DNA sequences also encode this same CDR3. The chain links TRBV7-2 to TRBJ2-5; TRBD2 might be the D (5 bases). The germline gives CDR1 SGHTA, CDR2 FQGNSA. V gave up 5 bases and J gave up 5 bases, with 15 bases separating them. The CDR3 is 14 amino acids. For the CDR3, the DNA is TGTGCCAGCAGCGGGAGCCTCGGGGAGGAGACCCAGTACTTC. Amino acids: CASSGSLGEETQYF. Full variable domain (remainder filled in from reference TRBV7-2 and TRBJ2-5): GAGVSQSPSNKVTEKGKDVELRCDPISGHTALYWYRQSLGQGLEFLIYFQGNSAPDKSGLPSDRFSAERTGGSVSTLTIQRTQQEDSAVYLCASSGSLGEETQYFGPGTRLLVL.